This TCR beta chain was profiled in a study of response to subunit inactivated influenza vaccine. Study outcomes and limitations: Authors suggested that a seasonal influenza vaccination recruits few new T cells each time.

TCRdb passed the RT-PCR reads through MiXCR, listing each CDR3 protein once. The data hold hundreds of thousands of distinct CDR3 sequences, with more than 11% observed a single time. A note on this clonotype: Its cognate antigen is unknown. The junction departs from germline at one end; a sequencing error may be responsible.

From germline, CDR1 is MNHEY and CDR2 SMNVEV (reference sequence). The length of the CDR3 is 15 residues. Sample: PBMCs from blood, taken 14 to 15 days before vaccination. The clonotype was recovered from a man aged 45-60 years who received an inactivated influenza vaccine. This chain joins TRBV27 and TRBJ1-4; no firm D call. The CDR3 bases are TGTGTCAGCAACCCGGTCGGTGCAACTAATGAAAAACTGTTTTTT. Residues: CVSNPVGATNEKLFF.